The text below deals with one T cell receptor (beta chain). Its binding antigen is unknown. There are no base qualities to consult, and no much larger clone falls within one base. The immunoSEQ Assay, a bias-controlled multiplex PCR, was used to amplify TCRbeta CDR3 regions from genomic DNA. The authors' analysis ran thus. The number of nucleated cells in each sample was estimated from the amplification of reference gene primers within the assay. To quantify the absolute abundance of each unique TCRbeta CDR3 rearrangement, sequence reads were collapsed and filtered. For each sample, productive Simpson clonality was calculated as the square root of Simpson's diversity index across productive rearrangements. TCRdb re-hosts the immuneACCESS table, in-frame sequences only. Its copies lack some clones; in the studies checked, an unresolved V gene accounts for under half of them, and the cause for the rest is not known. V and J calls and clone size are copied from that table; D and trimming were computed from the DNA. The sample profile shows 120,000 to 150,000 clones; roughly 86% of them were found once. Together, the top ten hold about 8% of the sample.

Trimming removed 2 bases from V and 6 bases from J, leaving 7 bases between the germline ends. The CDR3 runs 12 amino acids, cysteine and phenylalanine included. Only the CDR3 DNA is retained, 36 bases long and in frame from the first base. The germline V gene (reference sequence) sets CDR1 to PRHDT and CDR2 to FYEKMQ. This specimen comes from a study of blood T cell repertoires in COVID-19 (TCRdb year 2020). In terms of the full investigation: Collaborator samples came from the United States, Italy and Spain and covered acute and convalescent phases of COVID-19. The repertoires were made available in a free public database intended to serve as a resource for research on the immune response to SARS-CoV-2. Samples came from the ongoing ImmuneRACE study (first 160 participants) plus 1,254 subjects from 6 global collaborators. The material from the prospective study consisted of cDNA or gDNA derived from T cells, B-cell-depleted T cells, or PBMCs. Deeply sampled blood TCRbeta repertoires from subjects exposed to, actively infected with, or recovered from COVID-19 were included in the dataset. Nearly every sample came with metadata listing a de-identified subject ID, COVID-19 status, age in years and sex. Where available, HLA class I and class II types were obtained from metadata supplied by the sample provider rather than from assay-based typing. Findings and caveats that apply to the study as a whole: The quantity of clinical and demographic metadata differed by source and by participant and was supplied without curation.

Whole blood was collected in K2EDTA tubes by collaborating institutions according to the institutions' own protocols. For TCRbeta analysis, collaborator samples were shipped as frozen whole blood, as isolated PBMCs, or as DNA extracted from either sample type. The sequence links TRBV13 to TRBJ1-1; no D gene call is confident. The TCR originated in an older woman with acute or convalescent COVID-19. The sequenced sample consisted of peripheral blood. The CDR3 here reads CASSLIQAEAFF. The DNA reads as follows: TGTGCCAGCAGCTTAATCCAGGCTGAAGCTTTCTTT.